This is a list of T cell receptor beta chains from one sample in a study of T cell responses to AZD1222 COVID-19 vaccine. Generated by immunoSEQ multiplex PCR, the TCRdb table keeps only in-frame clones and is missing some. The sample lists about 30,000 clones; approximately 93% were seen once. The specimen comprised peripheral blood, sampled on day 0 of AZD1222 vaccination. The receptors derive from an adult in good health. Each CDR3 is given with its conserved first and last residue. D genes are given only for firm matches.

v_call: TRBV5-1
d_call: TRBD2
j_call: TRBJ2-7
cdr3_nt: TGCGCCAGCAGCTTCTCTCTAGCGGGGCTCGAAGGACGGAACTTC
cdr3_aa: CASSFSLAGLEGRNF

v_call: TRBV19
d_call: -
j_call: TRBJ1-1
cdr3_nt: TGTGCCAGTAGTATAACACCGAAGAACACTGAAGCTTTCTTT
cdr3_aa: CASSITPKNTEAFF

v_call: TRBV19
d_call: TRBD1
j_call: TRBJ2-7
cdr3_nt: TGTGCCAGTACCGCAAGGACAGGTCACGTCTACGAGCAGTACTTC
cdr3_aa: CASTARTGHVYEQYF

v_call: TRBV2
d_call: -
j_call: TRBJ2-2
cdr3_nt: TGTGCCAGAGTCATACAGGGTTCTGGGGAGCTGTTTTTT
cdr3_aa: CARVIQGSGELFF

v_call: TRBV29-1
d_call: -
j_call: TRBJ1-2
cdr3_nt: TGCAGCGCTATGATTTATAACTATGGCTACACCTTC
cdr3_aa: CSAMIYNYGYTF

v_call: TRBV30
d_call: -
j_call: TRBJ2-7
cdr3_nt: TGTGCCGGGGACCGCGACGCCTACGAGCAGTACTTC
cdr3_aa: CAGDRDAYEQYF

v_call: TRBV12-3/TRBV12-4
d_call: -
j_call: TRBJ1-5
cdr3_nt: TGTGCCAGCAGTTTCGGAGGAGGTCAGCCCCAGCATTTT
cdr3_aa: CASSFGGGQPQHF

v_call: TRBV3-1/TRBV3-2
d_call: TRBD2
j_call: TRBJ2-1
cdr3_nt: TGTGCCAGCACCCAGCGGGAGAATAGATATGAGCAGTTCTTC
cdr3_aa: CASTQRENRYEQFF

v_call: TRBV10-2
d_call: -
j_call: TRBJ1-5
cdr3_nt: TGCGCCAGCAGTGAGTCGAAGTGGATGGGCAATCAGCCCCAGCATTTT
cdr3_aa: CASSESKWMGNQPQHF

v_call: TRBV5-1
d_call: -
j_call: TRBJ1-1
cdr3_nt: TGCGCCAGCAGCTTTCGTGAGGGAGGCACTGAAGCTTTCTTT
cdr3_aa: CASSFREGGTEAFF

v_call: TRBV12-5
d_call: TRBD1
j_call: TRBJ1-2
cdr3_nt: TGTGCTAGTGGGACAACAGCAGGGGGCGCTTGGTATGGCTACACCTTC
cdr3_aa: CASGTTAGGAWYGYTF

v_call: TRBV10-2
d_call: -
j_call: TRBJ1-5
cdr3_nt: TGCGCCAGCAATCGGGGAGGACAAGATCAGCCCCAGCATTTT
cdr3_aa: CASNRGGQDQPQHF

v_call: TRBV5-1
d_call: -
j_call: TRBJ1-2
cdr3_nt: TGCGCCAGCAGCCTAACTCCGGGACAACAAAACTATGGCTACACCTTC
cdr3_aa: CASSLTPGQQNYGYTF

v_call: TRBV5-1
d_call: -
j_call: TRBJ2-2
cdr3_nt: TGCGCCAGCAGCCTCGACACCGGGGAGCTGTTTTTT
cdr3_aa: CASSLDTGELFF

v_call: TRBV7-2
d_call: -
j_call: TRBJ1-5
cdr3_nt: TGTGCCAGCAGCTTACAGGGGAATAGCAATCAGCCCCAGCATTTT
cdr3_aa: CASSLQGNSNQPQHF

v_call: TRBV5-1
d_call: TRBD1
j_call: TRBJ2-6
cdr3_nt: TGCGCCAGCAGCTTGGAAGTCGGGACAGGCTTCTCTGGGGCCAACGTCCTGACTTTC
cdr3_aa: CASSLEVGTGFSGANVLTF

v_call: TRBV6-1
d_call: TRBD1
j_call: TRBJ2-1
cdr3_nt: TGTGCCAGCAGTGAAGCCCCAGGGGGCGGCGAGCAGTTCTTC
cdr3_aa: CASSEAPGGGEQFF

v_call: TRBV9
d_call: -
j_call: TRBJ1-6
cdr3_nt: TGTGCCAGCAGCGTAGGTAATAGGCGGAATTCACCCCTCCACTTT
cdr3_aa: CASSVGNRRNSPLHF

v_call: TRBV5-6
d_call: TRBD1
j_call: TRBJ1-5
cdr3_nt: TGTGCCAGCAGCTTGGACAGGGGGCAGGGACAGCCCCAGCATTTT
cdr3_aa: CASSLDRGQGQPQHF